Listed below are T cell receptor beta chains from one sample, sequenced in a study of cytomegalovirus exposure and HLA in healthy donors. The method was immunoSEQ multiplex PCR; TCRdb's version includes in-frame clones alone and lacks a portion of them. The profile shows more than 95,000 clones, around 72% of them singletons. Sequencing input: PBMCs. The source of these receptors is a woman in her 50s in good health and CMV-seropositive. CDR3s include the opening cysteine and the closing phenylalanine or tryptophan. D genes are given only for firm matches. Clone size is shown for a subset of rows, as once, few, many or a class of expanded clone.

len | j_gene | abundance | v_gene | d_gene | CDR3nt | CDR3aa
15 | TRBJ2-2 | few | TRBV5-1 | . | TGCGCCAGCAGCCTAATGCAGGGGGGAACCGGGGAGCTGTTTTTT | CASSLMQGGTGELFF
17 | TRBJ2-3 | . | TRBV6-1 | . | TGTGCCAGCAGTGAAGCGCTTCGGCGGGGAAGCACAGATACGCAGTATTTT | CASSEALRRGSTDTQYF
12 | TRBJ2-7 | . | TRBV2 | . | TGTGCCAGCACAGGGGAATTGGGAGAGCAGTACTTC | CASTGELGEQYF
15 | TRBJ1-2 | few | TRBV4-2 | . | TGTGCCAGCAGCCAGTTAGGACACGACAACTATGGCTACACCTTC | CASSQLGHDNYGYTF
12 | TRBJ1-1 | . | TRBV2 | . | TGTGCCAGCAGTGAAACCAGGGGAGTAGCTTTCTTT | CASSETRGVAFF
10 | TRBJ1-2 | . | TRBV20-1 | . | TGCAGTGCCAGGGACTATGGCTACACCTTC | CSARDYGYTF
15 | TRBJ2-3 | many | TRBV7-2 | TRBD1 | TGTGCCAGCAGCTCGCAGGGGGCGCTGGGAGATACGCAGTATTTT | CASSSQGALGDTQYF
16 | TRBJ2-7 | once | TRBV5-4 | . | TGTGCCAGCAGCTTGGACCGGGGCGGGGTTGGAAACGAGCAGTACTTC | CASSLDRGGVGNEQYF
15 | TRBJ2-7 | . | TRBV7-9 | . | TGTGCCAGCAGCCCCTACGGCGACAGTACCTACGAGCAGTACTTC | CASSPYGDSTYEQYF
15 | TRBJ1-2 | . | TRBV7-9 | . | TGTGCCAGCAGCTTAAAGCCAGACTCCAGCTATGGCTACACCTTC | CASSLKPDSSYGYTF
15 | TRBJ2-2 | . | TRBV5-6 | . | TGTGCCAGTACGTTAGGGGGGGCGAACACCGGGGAGCTGTTTTTT | CASTLGGANTGELFF
17 | TRBJ2-7 | once | TRBV5-1 | TRBD2 | TGCGCCAGCAGCTCCGGACTAGCGGGAGACCTATCTGACGAGCAGTACTTC | CASSSGLAGDLSDEQYF
14 | TRBJ1-1 | . | TRBV15 | TRBD1 | TGTGCCACCAGCAGAGGGACAGGGGACACTGAAGCTTTCTTT | CATSRGTGDTEAFF
12 | TRBJ2-7 | . | TRBV5-1 | TRBD1 | TGCGCCAGCAGTCCAGGGGGCTACGAGCAGTACTTC | CASSPGGYEQYF
14 | TRBJ1-5 | . | TRBV5-5 | . | TGTGCCAGCAGCTTGGGAGGGAACAATCAGCCCCAGCATTTT | CASSLGGNNQPQHF
16 | TRBJ2-5 | . | TRBV2 | TRBD2 | TGTGCCAGCAGTGAAAGGCTAGCGGGAGTAAGGGAGACCCAGTACTTC | CASSERLAGVRETQYF
15 | TRBJ2-7 | once | TRBV27 | . | TGTGCCAGCAGCCGAAACTTTGGTGAGGTGAACGAGCAGTACTTC | CASSRNFGEVNEQYF
16 | TRBJ2-1 | . | TRBV19 | . | TGTGCCAGTATCCACTCTGGGACACACCGAGGGGACGAGCAGTTCTTC | CASIHSGTHRGDEQFF
16 | TRBJ1-5 | . | TRBV30 | TRBD1 | TGTGCCTGGAGTGCCGGGACAGTTTATAGCAATCAGCCCCAGCATTTT | CAWSAGTVYSNQPQHF
15 | TRBJ2-7 | . | TRBV5-1 | TRBD2 | TGCGCCAGCAGCTTTTTAGCGGGAGGGCAGTACGAGCAGTACTTC | CASSFLAGGQYEQYF
16 | TRBJ2-2 | . | TRBV5-1 | TRBD1 | TGCGCCAGCAGCCGTGGGACAGGGGGAGACACCGGGGAGCTGTTTTTT | CASSRGTGGDTGELFF
16 | TRBJ2-4 | . | TRBV4-3 | TRBD2 | TGCGCCAGCAGCCAATGGCAGCGGGGGGGCCAAAACATTCAGTACTTC | CASSQWQRGGQNIQYF